This T cell receptor (beta chain) was recovered during a study of cytomegalovirus exposure and HLA in healthy donors. Across the whole study: The study placed approximately 81% of its 350 to 450 genotyped donors in the Caucasian-associated ancestry cluster.

The PCR contained 60 Vbeta and 13 Jbeta primers. TCRdb's copy holds only in-frame clones and misses some; the assay was immunoSEQ multiplex PCR. Among around 100,000 clones listed, roughly 78% were seen once. Germline values: CDR1 LNHNV, CDR2 YYDKDF (reference sequence). This CDR3 comprises 20 residues. V was cut by 2 bases and J by 4 bases, with 30 bases left in between. This chain links TRBV15 with TRBJ2-7; D might be TRBD2 (7 bases). The origin of this receptor is a male donor in good health and CMV-seropositive. The sequenced sample consisted of PBMCs. CDR3 bases: TGTGCCACCAGCAGAAGAGGGGGTAGGGGGGGGCACAGGGAGATGTACGAGCAGTACTTC. This translates into CATSRRGGRGGHREMYEQYF.